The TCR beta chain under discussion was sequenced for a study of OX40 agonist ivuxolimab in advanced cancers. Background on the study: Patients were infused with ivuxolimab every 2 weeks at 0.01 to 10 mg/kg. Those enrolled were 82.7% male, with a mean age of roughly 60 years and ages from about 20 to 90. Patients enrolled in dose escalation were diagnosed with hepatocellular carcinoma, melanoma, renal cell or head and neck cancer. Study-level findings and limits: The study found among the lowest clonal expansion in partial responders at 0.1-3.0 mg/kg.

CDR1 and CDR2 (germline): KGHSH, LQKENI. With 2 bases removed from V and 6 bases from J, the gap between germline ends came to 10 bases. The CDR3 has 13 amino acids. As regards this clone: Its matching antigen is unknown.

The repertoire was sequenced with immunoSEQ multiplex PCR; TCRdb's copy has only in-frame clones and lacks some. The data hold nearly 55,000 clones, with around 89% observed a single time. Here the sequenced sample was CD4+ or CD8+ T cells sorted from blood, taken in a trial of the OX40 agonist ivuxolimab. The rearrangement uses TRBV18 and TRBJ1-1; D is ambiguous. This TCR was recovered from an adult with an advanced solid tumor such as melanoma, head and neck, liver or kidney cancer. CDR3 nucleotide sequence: TGTGCCAGCTCACCAGGAGTAGGCGCTGAAGCTTTCTTT. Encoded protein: CASSPGVGAEAFF.